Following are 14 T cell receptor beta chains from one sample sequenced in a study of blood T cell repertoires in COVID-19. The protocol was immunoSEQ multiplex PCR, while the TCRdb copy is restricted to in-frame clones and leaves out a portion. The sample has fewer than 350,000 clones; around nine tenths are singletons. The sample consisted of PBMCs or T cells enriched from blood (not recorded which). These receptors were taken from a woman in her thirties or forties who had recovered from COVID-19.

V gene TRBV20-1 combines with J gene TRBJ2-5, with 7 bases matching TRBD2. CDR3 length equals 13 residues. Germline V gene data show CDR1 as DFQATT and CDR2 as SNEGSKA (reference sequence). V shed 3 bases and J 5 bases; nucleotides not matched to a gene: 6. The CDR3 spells CSASDYSGETQYF. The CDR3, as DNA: TGCAGTGCTAGTGATTATAGCGGGGAGACCCAGTACTTC.

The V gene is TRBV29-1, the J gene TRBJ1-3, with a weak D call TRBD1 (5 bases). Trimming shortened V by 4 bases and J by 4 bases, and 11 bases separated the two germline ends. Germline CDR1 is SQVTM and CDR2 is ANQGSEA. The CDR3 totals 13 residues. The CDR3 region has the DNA TGCAGCGTTGGTTCAGGGTTAGGAAACACCATATATTTT. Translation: CSVGSGLGNTIYF.

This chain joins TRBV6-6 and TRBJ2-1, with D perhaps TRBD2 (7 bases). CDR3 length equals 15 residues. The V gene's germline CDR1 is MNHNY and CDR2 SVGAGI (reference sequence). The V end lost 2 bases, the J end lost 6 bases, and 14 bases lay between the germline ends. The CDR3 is CASSYPGGDSNEQFF. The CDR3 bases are TGTGCCAGCAGTTACCCGGGGGGCGACAGCAATGAGCAGTTCTTC.

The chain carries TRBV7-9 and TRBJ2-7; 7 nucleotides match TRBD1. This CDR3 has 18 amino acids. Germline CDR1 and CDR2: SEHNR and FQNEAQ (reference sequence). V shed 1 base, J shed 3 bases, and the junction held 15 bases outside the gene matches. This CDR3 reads CASSLGWQGDKGIYEQYF. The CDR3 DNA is TGTGCCAGCAGCTTAGGGTGGCAGGGGGACAAGGGAATCTACGAGCAGTACTTC.

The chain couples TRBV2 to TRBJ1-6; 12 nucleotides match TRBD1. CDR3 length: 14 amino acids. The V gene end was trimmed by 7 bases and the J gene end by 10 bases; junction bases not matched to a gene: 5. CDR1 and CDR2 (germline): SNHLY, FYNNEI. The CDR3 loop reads CASMGTGGRSPLHF. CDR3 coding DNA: TGTGCCAGCATGGGGACAGGGGGCCGATCACCCCTCCACTTT.

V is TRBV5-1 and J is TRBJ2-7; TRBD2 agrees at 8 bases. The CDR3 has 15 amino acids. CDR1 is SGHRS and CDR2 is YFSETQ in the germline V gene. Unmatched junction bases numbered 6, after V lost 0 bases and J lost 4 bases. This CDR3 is CASSLVAGTIYEQYF. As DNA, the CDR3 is TGCGCCAGCAGCTTGGTAGCGGGGACTATATACGAGCAGTACTTC.

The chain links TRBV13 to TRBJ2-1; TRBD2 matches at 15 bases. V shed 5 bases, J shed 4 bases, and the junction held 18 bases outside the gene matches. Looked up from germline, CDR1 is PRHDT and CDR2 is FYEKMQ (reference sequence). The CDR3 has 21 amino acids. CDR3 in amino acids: CASSALWGTSGRSEEYNEQFF. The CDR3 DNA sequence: TGTGCCAGCAGCGCGCTTTGGGGGACTAGCGGGAGGTCGGAGGAGTACAATGAGCAGTTCTTC. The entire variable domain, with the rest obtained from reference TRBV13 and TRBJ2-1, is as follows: AAGVIQSPRHLIKEKRETATLKCYPIPRHDTVYWYQQGPGQDPQFLISFYEKMQSDKGSIPDRFSAQQFSDYHSELNMSSLELGDSALYFCASSALWGTSGRSEEYNEQFFGPGTRLTVL.

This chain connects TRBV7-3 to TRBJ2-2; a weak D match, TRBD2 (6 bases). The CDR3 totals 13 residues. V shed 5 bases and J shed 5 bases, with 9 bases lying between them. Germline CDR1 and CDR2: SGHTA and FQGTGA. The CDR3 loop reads CASSLRGTGELFF. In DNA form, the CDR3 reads TGTGCCAGCAGCCTCCGGGGGACCGGGGAGCTGTTTTTT.

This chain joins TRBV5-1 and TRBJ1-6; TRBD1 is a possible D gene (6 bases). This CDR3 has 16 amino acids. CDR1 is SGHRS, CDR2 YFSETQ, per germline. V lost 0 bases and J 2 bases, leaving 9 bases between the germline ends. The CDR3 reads CASSLGTVPYNSPLHF. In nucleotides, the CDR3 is TGCGCCAGCAGCTTGGGGACAGTCCCCTATAATTCACCCCTCCACTTT.

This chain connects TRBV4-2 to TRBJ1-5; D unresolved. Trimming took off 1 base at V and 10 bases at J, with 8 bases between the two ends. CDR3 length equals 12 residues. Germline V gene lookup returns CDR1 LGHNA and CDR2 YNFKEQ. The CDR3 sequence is CASSQGEEPQHF. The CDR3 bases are TGTGCCAGCAGCCAAGGTGAGGAACCCCAGCATTTT.

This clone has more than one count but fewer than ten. In DNA form, the CDR3 reads TGCGCCAGCAGCTTGAACACAGGGGAGGACACTGAAGCTTTCTTT. Protein product: CASSLNTGEDTEAFF. The rearrangement uses TRBV5-1 and TRBJ1-1; 7 positions match TRBD1. Germline trimming cut 1 base from V and 3 bases from J; bases unmatched to any gene: 6. Germline V lookup: CDR1 SGHRS, CDR2 YFSETQ. There are 15 residues in the CDR3.

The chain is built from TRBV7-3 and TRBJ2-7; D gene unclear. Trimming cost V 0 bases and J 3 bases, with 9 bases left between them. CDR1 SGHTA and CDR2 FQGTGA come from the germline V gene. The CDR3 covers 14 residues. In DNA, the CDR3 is TGTGCCAGCAGCTTAACGCCCCTGAGCTACGAGCAGTACTTC. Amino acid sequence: CASSLTPLSYEQYF.

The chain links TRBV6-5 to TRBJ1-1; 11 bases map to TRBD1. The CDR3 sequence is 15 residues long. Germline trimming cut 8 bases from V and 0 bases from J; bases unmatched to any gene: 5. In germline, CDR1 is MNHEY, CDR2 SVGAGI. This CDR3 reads CASPGTGGMNTEAFF. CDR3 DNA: TGTGCCAGCCCTGGGACAGGGGGTATGAACACTGAAGCTTTCTTT.

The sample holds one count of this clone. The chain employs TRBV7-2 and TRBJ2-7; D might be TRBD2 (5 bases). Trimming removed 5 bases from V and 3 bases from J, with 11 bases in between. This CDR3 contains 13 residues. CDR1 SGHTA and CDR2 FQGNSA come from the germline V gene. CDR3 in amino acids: CASSGQSGYEQYF. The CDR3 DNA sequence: TGTGCCAGCAGCGGCCAAAGCGGCTACGAGCAGTACTTC. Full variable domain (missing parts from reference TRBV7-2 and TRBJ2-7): GAGVSQSPSNKVTEKGKDVELRCDPISGHTALYWYRQSLGQGLEFLIYFQGNSAPDKSGLPSDRFSAERTGGSVSTLTIQRTQQEDSAVYLCASSGQSGYEQYFGPGTRLTVT.